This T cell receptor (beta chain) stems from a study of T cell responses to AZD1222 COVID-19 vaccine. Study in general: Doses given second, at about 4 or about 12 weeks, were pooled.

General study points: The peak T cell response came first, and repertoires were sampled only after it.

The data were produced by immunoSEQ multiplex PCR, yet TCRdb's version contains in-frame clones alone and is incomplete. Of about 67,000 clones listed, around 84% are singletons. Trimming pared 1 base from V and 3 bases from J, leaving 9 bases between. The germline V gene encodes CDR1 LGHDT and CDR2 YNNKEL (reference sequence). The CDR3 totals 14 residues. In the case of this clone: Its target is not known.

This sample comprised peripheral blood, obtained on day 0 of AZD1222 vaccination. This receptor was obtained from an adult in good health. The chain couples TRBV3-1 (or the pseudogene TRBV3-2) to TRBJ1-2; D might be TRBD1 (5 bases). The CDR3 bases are TGTGCCAGCAGCCAAGGGGTAGGGGACTATGGCTACACCTTC. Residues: CASSQGVGDYGYTF.